This TCR beta chain was documented in a study of T cell changes during pregnancy in multiple sclerosis. CDR1 MNHEY and CDR2 SMNVEV come from the germline V gene (reference sequence). CDR3 length: 15 amino acids. Germline trimming cut 2 bases from V and 4 bases from J; bases unmatched to any gene: 4. The protocol was immunoSEQ multiplex PCR, while the TCRdb copy is restricted to in-frame clones and leaves out a portion. Of fewer than 140,000 clones listed, roughly 89% are singletons. The clonotype was recovered from a female donor with multiple sclerosis, enrolled in a pregnancy study. The rearrangement uses TRBV27 and TRBJ2-1, with TRBD2 matching over 8 bases. Sample: peripheral blood, taken before pregnancy. The CDR3 sequence: CASSLKRGLYNEQFF. For the CDR3, the DNA is TGTGCCAGCAGTTTAAAGCGGGGGCTGTACAATGAGCAGTTCTTC.